This TCR beta chain was recovered during a study of beta chain features in type 1 diabetes. Across the whole study: Patients did not differ from healthy donors in age, gender or cell yield.

On average, the one heparinised blood draw given by each donor was approximately 100 mL. Germline lookup yields CDR1 SGHAT and CDR2 FQDESV (reference sequence). This CDR3 contains 13 residues. Trimming shortened V by 2 bases and J by 4 bases, and 6 bases separated the two germline ends. The sequenced template was cDNA made from the entire isolated RNA. Millions of reads, on average, came from each naive, central memory and regulatory T cell sample. Produced via immunoSEQ multiplex PCR; TCRdb's table is partial and in-frame only. The table shows 360,000 or so clones, with around 20% occurring only once. This clone was counted a few times. Its antigen is as yet unknown. Within the sample, other DNA sequences also encode this same CDR3. Study-wide results and limits: TCRB CDR3 length was moderately but significantly reduced in all four CD4+ subsets of Type 1 diabetes patients.

V and J are TRBV11-1 and TRBJ1-5, with D possibly being TRBD1 (6 bases). The sequenced sample consisted of naive CD4+ T cells from blood. This receptor was identified in a woman in her late teens or twenties in good health. CDR3 amino acids: CASSLRGNQPQHF. Here the CDR3 DNA reads TGTGCCAGCAGCTTAAGGGGGAATCAGCCCCAGCATTTT.